This passage covers 22 T cell receptor beta chains from one sample sequenced in a study of human T cells and chemical hapten exposure. MiXCR, applied by TCRdb to the 5' RACE reads, yields one record per CDR3 protein. Among 95,000 to 120,000 distinct CDR3 sequences, more than 15% were seen once, and the ten largest hold around 2.8%. Total RNA extraction was carried out from unfractionated whole blood. The source of these receptors is a human donor in good health.

This chain connects TRBV12-3 or TRBV12-4 to TRBJ1-5; possibly TRBD1 for D (5 bases). This CDR3 spans 13 amino acids. V was trimmed by 6 bases and J by 3 bases, leaving 9 bases between them. CDR3 bases: TGTGCCAGCAGCCGGACAAACAATCAGCCCCAGCATTTT. Protein sequence: CASSRTNNQPQHF.

The J gene is TRBJ2-3, the V gene TRBV10-3; D unclear. The V end lost 0 bases, the J end lost 1 base, and 8 bases lay between the germline ends. Germline CDR1 and CDR2: ENHRY and SYGVKD. The CDR3 consists of 15 residues. Here the CDR3 reads CAISESESGTDTQYF. CDR3 coding DNA: TGTGCCATCAGTGAGTCCGAGAGCGGCACAGATACGCAGTATTTT.

The rearrangement links TRBV7-8 to TRBJ1-5; D perhaps matches TRBD1 (5 bases). CDR1 SGHVS and CDR2 FQNEAQ come from the germline V gene. This CDR3 has 14 amino acids. V lost 2 bases and J 5 bases, leaving 10 bases between the germline ends. The CDR3 protein is CASSLFTGDQPQHF. The CDR3 DNA reads as TGTGCCAGCAGCTTATTTACGGGGGATCAGCCCCAGCATTTT.

This clonotype was seen a handful of times. This rearrangement joins TRBV5-6 to TRBJ2-3, with a tentative D call TRBD2 (5 bases). This CDR3 comprises 16 residues. The germline V and J ends were trimmed by 0 bases and 0 bases, with 11 bases remaining between them. Germline CDR1 SGHDT, CDR2 YYEEEE. The CDR3 sequence is CASSLVPAASTDTQYF. CDR3 in DNA: TGTGCCAGCAGCTTGGTCCCAGCGGCCAGCACAGATACGCAGTATTTT.

The CDR3 protein is CASSTGQAGQPQHF. In nucleotides, the CDR3 is TGCGCCAGCAGCACGGGGCAGGCCGGTCAGCCCCAGCATTTT. The chain employs TRBV5-1 and TRBJ1-5, with TRBD1 as a possible D gene (5 bases). Trimming stripped 4 bases from V and 6 bases from J, with 14 bases between. The germline gives CDR1 SGHRS, CDR2 YFSETQ. This CDR3 is 14 amino acids long.

This clonotype was observed a few times. This rearrangement joins TRBV11-3 to TRBJ1-3, with D unclear. V lost 3 bases and J lost 2, with 5 bases in between. Germline CDR1 reads SGHNT; CDR2 reads YENEEA. CDR3 size: 13 residues. The CDR3 sequence: CASSLEPGNTIYF. CDR3 coding DNA: TGTGCCAGCAGCTTGGAGCCTGGAAACACCATATATTTT.

The V call is TRBV29-1, the J call TRBJ1-3; 8 positions match TRBD1. The J segment lost 10 bases and the V segment lost 5 bases, leaving 7 bases of the junction unmatched. This CDR3 has 12 amino acids. CDR1 and CDR2 (germline): SQVTM, ANQGSEA. CDR3 bases: TGCAGCGTTCGCCAGGGGGCGGATACCATATATTTT. Amino acids: CSVRQGADTIYF.

V is TRBV29-1 and J is TRBJ1-2; 7 bases line up with TRBD1. The V gene's germline CDR1 is SQVTM and CDR2 ANQGSEA. Trimming removed 7 bases from V and 4 bases from J; junction bases left unmatched: 3. The CDR3 length is 11 residues. In DNA form, the CDR3 reads TGCAGCGGCCGGGACAGCTATGGCTACACCTTC. Translated, it gives CSGRDSYGYTF. The entire variable domain, with the rest obtained from reference TRBV29-1 and TRBJ1-2, is as follows: SAVISQKPSRDICQRGTSLTIQCQVDSQVTMMFWYRQQPGQSLTLIATANQGSEATYESGFVIDKFPISRPNLTFSTLTVSNMSPEDSSIYLCSGRDSYGYTFGSGTRLTVV.

The sample holds a few counts of this clonotype. The J gene is TRBJ1-1, the V gene TRBV5-8, with TRBD1 identical over 8 bases. The V gene's germline CDR1 is SGHTS and CDR2 YDEGEE. The CDR3 is 14 amino acids. Trimming removed 0 bases from V and 5 bases from J; junction bases left unmatched: 3. The CDR3 DNA follows: TGTGCCAGCAGCTTGGACAGGGGGGCTACTGAAGCTTTCTTT. It yields the protein CASSLDRGATEAFF.

This clonotype was observed a few times. The CDR3: CASSVEGLAVNEQFF. The CDR3 region has the DNA TGTGCCAGCAGCGTAGAGGGACTAGCGGTGAATGAGCAGTTCTTC. V is TRBV9 and J is TRBJ2-1; TRBD2 aligns across 11 bases. The CDR3 is 15 amino acids. CDR1 and CDR2 (germline): SGDLS, YYNGEE. With 0 bases clipped from V and 7 bases from J, the junction kept 3 bases outside the gene matches. The complete variable domain, with remaining parts taken from reference TRBV9 and TRBJ2-1, reads DSGVTQTPKHLITATGQRVTLRCSPRSGDLSVYWYQQSLDQGLQFLIQYYNGEERAKGNILERFSAQQFPDLHSELNLSSLELGDSALYFCASSVEGLAVNEQFFGPGTRLTVL.

This clonotype was seen more than once but under ten times. The CDR3 sequence: CASSYSELGEQFF. The CDR3 nucleotides read TGTGCCAGCAGTTACTCCGAGCTGGGTGAGCAGTTCTTC. The chain recombines TRBV6-2 or TRBV6-3 with TRBJ2-1; D uncertain. This CDR3 spans 13 amino acids. Trimming left V 0 bases short and J 9 bases short, with 9 bases between. CDR1 is MNHEY, CDR2 SVGEGT, per germline.

This clonotype was seen only a few times. The rearrangement joins TRBV6-5 to TRBJ2-5; D is perhaps TRBD2 (7 bases). The germline CDR1 and CDR2 sequences are MNHEY and SVGAGI. Deletions cut 5 bases from V and 5 bases from J, with 21 bases between. The length of the CDR3 is 16 residues. CDR3 residues: CASSRPSGGPSETQYF. The CDR3 region has the DNA TGTGCCAGCAGTCGCCCTTCGGGGGGCCCTTCGGAGACCCAGTACTTC.

The V and J genes are TRBV10-2 and TRBJ2-1; TRBD2 aligns across 11 bases. Unmatched junction bases numbered 5, after V lost 6 bases and J lost 4 bases. CDR1 is WSHSY, CDR2 SAAADI, per germline. This CDR3 is 15 amino acids long. CDR3 in amino acids: CASRKTSGTYNEQFF. CDR3 DNA: TGCGCCAGCAGAAAGACTAGCGGGACTTACAATGAGCAGTTCTTC.

This clonotype was seen a few times. The genes are TRBV11-2 and TRBJ2-5, with D unresolved. Germline CDR1 and CDR2: SGHAT and FQNNGV. The CDR3 covers 15 residues. Trimming took off 5 bases at V and 6 bases at J, with 19 bases between the two ends. The DNA for the CDR3 is TGTGCCAGCAGCCCCCCCGGGCTCCCAGCGAAGACCCAGTACTTC. Protein: CASSPPGLPAKTQYF.

This clonotype has a single count. V and J are TRBV20-1 and TRBJ2-1; 11 bases align to TRBD2. Germline values: CDR1 DFQATT, CDR2 SNEGSKA (reference sequence). CDR3 size: 17 residues. V shed 0 bases and J 9 bases; nucleotides not matched to a gene: 13. CDR3 DNA sequence: TGCAGTGCTAGAGATTACCCCGGGCTAGCGGGAGGAGTTGAGCAGTTCTTC. Its translation: CSARDYPGLAGGVEQFF.

The chain couples TRBV6-1 to TRBJ1-5; D unclear. Trimming removed 6 bases at V and 4 bases at J, with 13 bases between. The CDR3 loop spans 14 amino acids. CDR1 and CDR2 (germline): MNHNS, SASEGT. The CDR3 DNA is TGTGCCAGCAGGGAGTGGCAGTTAAATCAGCCCCAGCATTTT. It is translated as CASREWQLNQPQHF.

V usage is TRBV7-9 and J usage is TRBJ2-3; perhaps TRBD1 as D (6 bases). Germline loops: CDR1 SEHNR, CDR2 FQNEAQ (reference sequence). Trimming removed 5 bases from V and 7 bases from J, with 19 bases in between. The CDR3 totals 15 residues. CDR3 nucleotides: TGTGCCAGCAGCGAGCAGGGGACCCGAGCGAATACGCAGTATTTT. Its protein product is CASSEQGTRANTQYF. Variable domain in full (rest from reference TRBV7-9 and TRBJ2-3): DTGVSQNPRHKITKRGQNVTFRCDPISEHNRLYWYRQTLGQGPEFLTYFQNEAQLEKSRLLSDRFSAERPKGSFSTLEIQRTEQGDSAMYLCASSEQGTRANTQYFGPGTRLTVL.

In this sample, this clonotype turned up a few times. This chain uses TRBV6-5 with TRBJ2-1, with TRBD1 matching over 7 bases. Germline assignment: CDR1 MNHEY and CDR2 SVGAGI. With V trimmed by 7 bases and J by 4 bases, 7 bases remained unmatched. The CDR3 covers 14 residues. CDR3 sequence reads: CASTKGATYNEQFF. DNA for the CDR3: TGTGCCAGCACTAAGGGGGCAACGTACAATGAGCAGTTCTTC.

V and J are TRBV3-1 and TRBJ2-3; no reliable D call. The CDR3 loop spans 14 amino acids. The ends were cut back, 4 bases at V and 1 base at J, with 9 bases in the middle. Germline values: CDR1 LGHDT, CDR2 YNNKEL (reference sequence). The CDR3 here is CASSRLERTDTQYF. Written as DNA, the CDR3 is TGTGCCAGCAGCCGATTAGAGCGCACAGATACGCAGTATTTT.

This clonotype was seen a few times. V and J are TRBV7-2 and TRBJ2-2, with D possibly matching TRBD2 (6 bases). The V gene's germline CDR1 is SGHTA and CDR2 FQGNSA. The CDR3 loop spans 14 amino acids. With 5 bases removed from V and 1 base from J, the gap between germline ends came to 8 bases. This CDR3 is CASSRGWNTGELFF. CDR3 nucleotides: TGTGCCAGCAGCCGGGGGTGGAACACCGGGGAGCTGTTTTTT.

This clonotype was detected only a few times. The V call is TRBV27, the J call TRBJ2-2, with TRBD2 identical over 7 bases. The length of the CDR3 is 14 residues. Germline values: CDR1 MNHEY, CDR2 SMNVEV (reference sequence). After removal of 7 bases from V and 4 bases from J, the junction contained 6 bases not matched to a gene. The CDR3 coding sequence is TGTGCCAGCAATTCTGGGGGGGTCACCGGGGAGCTGTTTTTT. Translating it yields CASNSGGVTGELFF.

As DNA, the CDR3 is TGCGCCAGCAGCCAGTCCGACGGCCGGCGGGGAAAAGCCTCTGGGGCCAACGTCCTGACTTTC. Its translation: CASSQSDGRRGKASGANVLTF. This chain joins TRBV4-1 and TRBJ2-6; a possible D gene is TRBD2 (6 bases). Germline CDR1 and CDR2: MGHRA and YSYEKL. V lost 3 bases and J lost 0, with 24 bases in between. CDR3 length equals 21 residues.